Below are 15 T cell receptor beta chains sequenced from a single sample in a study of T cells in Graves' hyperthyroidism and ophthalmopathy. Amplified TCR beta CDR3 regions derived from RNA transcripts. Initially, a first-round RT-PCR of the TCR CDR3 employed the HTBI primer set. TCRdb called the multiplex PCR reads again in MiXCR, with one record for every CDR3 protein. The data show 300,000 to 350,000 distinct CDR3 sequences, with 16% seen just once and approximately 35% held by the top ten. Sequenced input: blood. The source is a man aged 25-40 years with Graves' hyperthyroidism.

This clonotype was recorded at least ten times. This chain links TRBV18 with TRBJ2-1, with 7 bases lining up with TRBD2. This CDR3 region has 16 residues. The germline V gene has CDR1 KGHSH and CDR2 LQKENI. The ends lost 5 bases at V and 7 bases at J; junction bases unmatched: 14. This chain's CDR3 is CASSSFSAGVRNEQFF. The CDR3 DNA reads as TGTGCCAGCTCATCCTTTTCTGCGGGAGTGAGGAATGAGCAGTTCTTC.

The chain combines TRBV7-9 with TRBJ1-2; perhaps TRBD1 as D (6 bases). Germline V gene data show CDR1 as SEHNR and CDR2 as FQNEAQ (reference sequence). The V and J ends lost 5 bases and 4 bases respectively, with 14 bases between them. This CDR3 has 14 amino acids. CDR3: CASSNRDTVYGYTF. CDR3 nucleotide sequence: TGTGCCAGCAGCAACCGGGACACCGTCTATGGCTACACCTTC.

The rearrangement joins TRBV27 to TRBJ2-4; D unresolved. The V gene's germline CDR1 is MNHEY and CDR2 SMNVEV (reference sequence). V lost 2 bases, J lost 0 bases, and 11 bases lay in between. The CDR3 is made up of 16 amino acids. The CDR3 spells CASSLDPPLAKNIQYF. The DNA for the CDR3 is TGTGCCAGCAGTTTAGACCCGCCGCTAGCCAAAAACATTCAGTACTTC.

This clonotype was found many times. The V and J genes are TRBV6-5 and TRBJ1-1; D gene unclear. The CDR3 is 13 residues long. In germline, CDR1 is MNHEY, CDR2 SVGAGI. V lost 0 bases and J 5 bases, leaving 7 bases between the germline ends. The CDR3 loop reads CASSYSSRTEAFF. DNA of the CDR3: TGTGCCAGCAGTTACTCGAGTAGAACTGAAGCTTTCTTT.

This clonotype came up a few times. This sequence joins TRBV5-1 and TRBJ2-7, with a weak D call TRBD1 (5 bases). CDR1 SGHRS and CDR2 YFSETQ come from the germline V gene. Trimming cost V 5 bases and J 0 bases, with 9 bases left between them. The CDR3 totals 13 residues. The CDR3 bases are TGCGCCAGCAGAGCAGGGTACTCCTACGAGCAGTACTTC. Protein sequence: CASRAGYSYEQYF.

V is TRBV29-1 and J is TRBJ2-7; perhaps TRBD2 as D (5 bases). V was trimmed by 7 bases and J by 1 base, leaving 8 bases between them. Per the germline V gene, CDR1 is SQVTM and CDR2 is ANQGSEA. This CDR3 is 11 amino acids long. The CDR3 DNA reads TGCAGCGCTCGGGGATCCTACGAGCAGTACTTC. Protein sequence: CSARGSYEQYF.

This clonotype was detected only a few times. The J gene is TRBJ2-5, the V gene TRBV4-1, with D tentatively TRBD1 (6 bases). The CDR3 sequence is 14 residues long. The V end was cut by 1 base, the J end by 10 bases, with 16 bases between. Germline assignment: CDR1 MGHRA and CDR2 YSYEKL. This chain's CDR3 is CASSQGLVQGSQYF. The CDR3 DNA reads TGCGCCAGCAGCCAAGGGTTGGTGCAGGGGAGCCAGTACTTC.

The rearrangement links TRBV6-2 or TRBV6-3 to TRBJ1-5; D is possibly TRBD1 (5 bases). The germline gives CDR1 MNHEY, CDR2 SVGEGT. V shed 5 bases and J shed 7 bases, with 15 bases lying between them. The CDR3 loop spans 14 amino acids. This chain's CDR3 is CASSQGPWGQPQHF. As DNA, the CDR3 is TGTGCCAGCAGTCAGGGACCTTGGGGCCAGCCCCAGCATTTT.

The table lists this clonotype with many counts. CDR3 in amino acids: CASSSPQGQFF. In DNA, the CDR3 is TGTGCCAGCAGTTCGCCCCAGGGGCAGTTCTTC. The chain links TRBV28 to TRBJ2-1; a possible D gene is TRBD1 (5 bases). There are 11 residues in the CDR3. V was pared by 4 bases and J by 12 bases, with 10 bases between. Germline V gives CDR1 MDHEN, CDR2 SYDVKM. Complete variable domain (other parts from reference TRBV28 and TRBJ2-1): DVKVTQSSRYLVKRTGEKVFLECVQDMDHENMFWYRQDPGLGLRLIYFSYDVKMKEKGDIPEGYSVSREKKERFSLILESASTNQTSMYLCASSSPQGQFFGPGTRLTVL.

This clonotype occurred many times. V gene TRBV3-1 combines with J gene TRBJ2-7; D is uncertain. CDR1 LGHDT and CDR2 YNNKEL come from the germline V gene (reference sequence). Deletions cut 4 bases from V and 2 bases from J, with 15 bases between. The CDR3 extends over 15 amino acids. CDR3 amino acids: CASSRGGRRPYEQYF. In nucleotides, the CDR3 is TGTGCCAGCAGCCGGGGTGGCCGTCGGCCCTACGAGCAGTACTTC.

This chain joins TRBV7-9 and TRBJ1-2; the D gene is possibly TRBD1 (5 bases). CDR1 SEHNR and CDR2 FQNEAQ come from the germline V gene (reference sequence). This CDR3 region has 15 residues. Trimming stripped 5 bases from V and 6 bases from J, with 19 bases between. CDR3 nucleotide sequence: TGTGCCAGCAGCCACGACAGCAGGCTACCCCATGGCTACACCTTC. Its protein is CASSHDSRLPHGYTF.

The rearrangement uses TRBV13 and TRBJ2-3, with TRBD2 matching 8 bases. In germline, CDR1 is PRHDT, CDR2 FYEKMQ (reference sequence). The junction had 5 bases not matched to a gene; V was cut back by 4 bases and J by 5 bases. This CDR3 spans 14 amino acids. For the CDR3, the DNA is TGTGCCAGCAGCTATCAAGCGGGAGTAGATACGCAGTATTTT. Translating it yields CASSYQAGVDTQYF. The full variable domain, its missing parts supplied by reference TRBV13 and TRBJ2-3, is AAGVIQSPRHLIKEKRETATLKCYPIPRHDTVYWYQQGPGQDPQFLISFYEKMQSDKGSIPDRFSAQQFSDYHSELNMSSLELGDSALYFCASSYQAGVDTQYFGPGTRLTVL.

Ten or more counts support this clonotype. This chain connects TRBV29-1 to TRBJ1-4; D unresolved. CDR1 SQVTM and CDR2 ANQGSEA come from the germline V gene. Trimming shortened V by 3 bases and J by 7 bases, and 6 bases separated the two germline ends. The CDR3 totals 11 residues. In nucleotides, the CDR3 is TGCAGCGTTGAGGGTAGTGAAAAACTGTTTTTT. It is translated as CSVEGSEKLFF.

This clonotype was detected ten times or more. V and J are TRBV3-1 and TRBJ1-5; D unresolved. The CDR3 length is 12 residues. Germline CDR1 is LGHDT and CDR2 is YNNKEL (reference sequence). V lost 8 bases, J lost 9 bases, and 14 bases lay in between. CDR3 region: CASADLLGPQHF. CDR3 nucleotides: TGTGCCAGCGCCGACCTCCTGGGGCCCCAGCATTTT.

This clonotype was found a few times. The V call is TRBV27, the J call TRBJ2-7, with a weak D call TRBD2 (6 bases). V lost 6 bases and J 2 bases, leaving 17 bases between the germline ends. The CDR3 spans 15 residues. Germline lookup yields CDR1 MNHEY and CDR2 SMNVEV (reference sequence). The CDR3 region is CASSPVGRFPYEQYF. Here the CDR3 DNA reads TGTGCCAGCAGCCCGGTCGGGAGATTTCCCTACGAGCAGTACTTC.